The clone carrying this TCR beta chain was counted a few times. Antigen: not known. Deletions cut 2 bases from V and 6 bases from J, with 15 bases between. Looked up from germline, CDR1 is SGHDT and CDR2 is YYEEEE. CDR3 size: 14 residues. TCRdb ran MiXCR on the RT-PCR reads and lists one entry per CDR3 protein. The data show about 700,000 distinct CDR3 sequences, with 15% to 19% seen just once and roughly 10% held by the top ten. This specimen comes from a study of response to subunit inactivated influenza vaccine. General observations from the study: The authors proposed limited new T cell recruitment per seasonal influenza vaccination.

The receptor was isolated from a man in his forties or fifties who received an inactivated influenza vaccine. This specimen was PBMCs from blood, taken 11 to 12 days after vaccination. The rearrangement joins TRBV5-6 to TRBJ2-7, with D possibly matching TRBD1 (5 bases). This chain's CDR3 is CASSFEVRAVEQYF. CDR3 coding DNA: TGTGCCAGCAGCTTCGAAGTCAGGGCAGTCGAGCAGTACTTC.